The T cell receptor beta chain described here comes from a study of T cell responses to AZD1222 COVID-19 vaccine. Study-level findings and limits: No day 14 peak samples; only post-peak repertoires were characterized. Targeting of unmutated variant regions was reportedly seen in nearly half of spike-specific TCRs. The study found vaccine-associated CD4 TCRs spanning spike, dominant at 160-218 and 743-854. A mostly white British donor set with more females was recruited, and clonal diversity was possibly underestimated.

Points on this clone: Its antigen is unknown.

The assay was immunoSEQ multiplex PCR, and TCRdb's table has in-frame clones only and misses some. The table includes 90,000 to 150,000 clones, roughly 87% detected once. V lost 5 bases and J 8 bases, leaving 18 bases between the germline ends. CDR1 is SGHAT and CDR2 is FQNNGV in the germline V gene. The CDR3 runs to 14 residues. The receptor was isolated from an adult who received the AZD1222 COVID-19 vaccine. V usage is TRBV11-2 and J usage is TRBJ1-2, with D possibly being TRBD1 (6 bases). The starting material was peripheral blood, obtained 28 days after the second AZD1222 dose. CDR3 DNA: TGTGCCAGCAGCCGTAACTCAGGGGTGGGCGGCTACACCTTC. As protein: CASSRNSGVGGYTF.